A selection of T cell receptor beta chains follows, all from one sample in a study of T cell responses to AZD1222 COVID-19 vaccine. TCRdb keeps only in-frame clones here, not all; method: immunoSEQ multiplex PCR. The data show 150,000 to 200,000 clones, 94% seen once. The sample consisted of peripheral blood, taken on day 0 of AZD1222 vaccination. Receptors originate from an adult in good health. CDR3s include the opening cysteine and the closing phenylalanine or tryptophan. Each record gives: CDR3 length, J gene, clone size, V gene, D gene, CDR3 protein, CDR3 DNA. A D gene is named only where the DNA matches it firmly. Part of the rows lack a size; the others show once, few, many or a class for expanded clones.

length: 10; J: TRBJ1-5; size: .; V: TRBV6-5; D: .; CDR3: CASSLQPQHF; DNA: TGTGCCAGCAGTTTACAGCCCCAGCATTTT
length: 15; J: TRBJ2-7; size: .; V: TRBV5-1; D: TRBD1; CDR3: CASSPRQGTSYEQYF; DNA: TGCGCCAGCAGCCCCCGACAGGGGACTTCCTACGAGCAGTACTTC
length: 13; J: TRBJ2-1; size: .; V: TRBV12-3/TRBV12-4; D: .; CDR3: CASSWSRENEQFF; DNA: TGTGCCAGCAGTTGGTCGCGGGAAAATGAGCAGTTCTTC
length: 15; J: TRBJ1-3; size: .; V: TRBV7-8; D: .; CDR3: CASSLVAGAGNTIYF; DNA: TGTGCCAGCAGCTTAGTAGCAGGGGCTGGAAACACCATATATTTT
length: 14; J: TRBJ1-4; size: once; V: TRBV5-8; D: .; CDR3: CATDRGANNEKLFF; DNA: TGTGCCACTGACCGAGGGGCGAATAATGAAAAACTGTTTTTT
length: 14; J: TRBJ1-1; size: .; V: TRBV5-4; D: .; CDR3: CASSLARANTEAFF; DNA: TGTGCCAGCAGCCTGGCGCGGGCGAACACTGAAGCTTTCTTT
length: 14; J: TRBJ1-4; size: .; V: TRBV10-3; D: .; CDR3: CAIGEGSSREKLFF; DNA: TGTGCCATCGGGGAGGGGTCGTCTAGGGAAAAACTGTTTTTT
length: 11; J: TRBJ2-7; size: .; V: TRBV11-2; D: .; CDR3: CASSFNYEQYF; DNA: TGTGCCAGCAGTTTTAACTACGAGCAGTACTTC
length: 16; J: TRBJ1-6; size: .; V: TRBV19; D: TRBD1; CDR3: CASSAGTGGFNSPLHF; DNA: TGTGCCAGTTCAGCCGGGACAGGAGGATTCAATTCACCCCTCCACTTT
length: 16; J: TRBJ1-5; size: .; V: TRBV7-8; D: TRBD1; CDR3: CASSLEQGRGHQPQHF; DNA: TGTGCCAGCAGCTTAGAACAGGGCAGGGGGCATCAGCCCCAGCATTTT
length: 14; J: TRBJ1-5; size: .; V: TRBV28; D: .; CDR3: CASSRGGGHQPQHF; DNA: TGTGCCAGCAGCCGCGGAGGGGGTCATCAGCCCCAGCATTTT
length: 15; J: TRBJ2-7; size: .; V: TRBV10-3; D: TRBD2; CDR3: CATTDPGGRSYEQYF; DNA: TGTGCCACGACAGATCCGGGAGGAAGGTCCTACGAGCAGTACTTC
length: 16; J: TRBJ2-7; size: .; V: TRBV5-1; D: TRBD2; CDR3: CASTLHGLAGGGEQYF; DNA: TGCGCCAGCACCCTGCATGGACTAGCGGGAGGGGGCGAGCAGTACTTC
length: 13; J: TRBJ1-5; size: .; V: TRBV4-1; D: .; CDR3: CASSSLPPQPQHF; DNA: TGCGCCAGCAGCTCCCTTCCCCCGCAGCCCCAGCATTTT
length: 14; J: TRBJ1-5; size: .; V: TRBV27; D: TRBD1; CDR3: CASSYSQGGWPQHF; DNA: TGTGCCAGCAGTTACTCACAGGGGGGATGGCCCCAGCATTTT
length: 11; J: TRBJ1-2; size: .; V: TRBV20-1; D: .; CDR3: CSAAGGVGYTF; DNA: TGCAGTGCTGCCGGGGGGGTGGGCTACACCTTC
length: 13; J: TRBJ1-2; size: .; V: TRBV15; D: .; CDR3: CATSPEEVSGYTF; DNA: TGTGCCACCAGCCCAGAAGAGGTGAGTGGCTACACCTTC
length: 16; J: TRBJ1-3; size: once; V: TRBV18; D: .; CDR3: CASSPPRSISGNTIYF; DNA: TGTGCCAGCTCACCACCGAGGTCAATCTCTGGAAACACCATATATTTT
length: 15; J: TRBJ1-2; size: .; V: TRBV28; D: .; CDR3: CASSSPGTQISGYTF; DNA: TGTGCCAGCAGTTCCCCCGGGACCCAGATCAGTGGCTACACCTTC
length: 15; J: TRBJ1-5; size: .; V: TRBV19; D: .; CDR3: CASSIKGSSNQPQHF; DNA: TGTGCCAGTAGTATAAAGGGCAGCAGCAATCAGCCCCAGCATTTT
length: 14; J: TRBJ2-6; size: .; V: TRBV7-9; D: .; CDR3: CASSLRSGANVLTF; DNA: TGTGCCAGCAGCTTGCGCTCTGGGGCCAACGTCCTGACTTTC
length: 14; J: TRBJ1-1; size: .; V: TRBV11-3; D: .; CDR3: CASSLLGGDTEAFF; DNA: TGTGCCAGCAGCTTATTGGGGGGGGACACTGAAGCTTTCTTT
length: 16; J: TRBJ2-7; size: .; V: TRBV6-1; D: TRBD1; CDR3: CASSERGDRASREQYF; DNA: TGTGCCAGCAGTGAACGGGGGGACAGGGCTTCTCGCGAGCAGTACTTC
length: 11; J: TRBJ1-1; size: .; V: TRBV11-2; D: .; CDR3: CASSTLSEAFF; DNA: TGTGCCAGCAGCACCCTCAGTGAAGCTTTCTTT
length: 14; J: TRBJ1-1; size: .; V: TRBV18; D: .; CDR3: CASTLTGSNTEAFF; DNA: TGTGCCAGCACTTTAACCGGTTCCAACACTGAAGCTTTCTTT
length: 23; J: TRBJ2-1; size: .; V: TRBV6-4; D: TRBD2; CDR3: CASSDGLPLRGLAGGPSYNEQFF; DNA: TGTGCCAGCAGTGACGGCCTCCCGTTGAGGGGACTAGCGGGAGGGCCTTCCTACAATGAGCAGTTCTTC
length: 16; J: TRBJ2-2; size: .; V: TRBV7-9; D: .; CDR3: CASSAGLLLNTGELFF; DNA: TGTGCCAGCAGCGCGGGACTGCTTCTGAACACCGGGGAGCTGTTTTTT
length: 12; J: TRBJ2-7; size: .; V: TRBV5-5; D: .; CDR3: CASSYLNGEQYF; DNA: TGTGCCAGCAGCTACCTAAATGGAGAGCAGTACTTC
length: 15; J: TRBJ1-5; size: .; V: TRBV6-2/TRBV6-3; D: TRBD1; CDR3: CASSPGQGGNQPQHF; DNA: TGTGCCAGCAGCCCCGGACAGGGGGGGAATCAGCCCCAGCATTTT
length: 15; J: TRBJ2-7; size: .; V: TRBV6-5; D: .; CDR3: CASSYRGRGMGEQYF; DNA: TGTGCCAGCAGTTACAGGGGGCGGGGAATGGGCGAGCAGTACTTC
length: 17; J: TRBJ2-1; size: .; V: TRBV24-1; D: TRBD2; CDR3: CATSDSGTSGSNDEQFF; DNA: TGTGCCACCAGTGACTCTGGGACTAGCGGGAGTAACGATGAGCAGTTCTTC
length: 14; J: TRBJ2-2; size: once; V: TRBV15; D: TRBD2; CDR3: CATSRAGTSGELFF; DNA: TGTGCCACCAGCAGAGCTGGGACTAGCGGGGAGCTGTTTTTT
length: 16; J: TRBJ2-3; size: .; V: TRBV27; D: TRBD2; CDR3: CASSFDTGLALTTQYF; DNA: TGTGCCAGCAGTTTCGATACGGGACTAGCTCTCACTACGCAGTATTTT
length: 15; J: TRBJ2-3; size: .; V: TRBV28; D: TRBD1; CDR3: CASSSQTGGSDTQYF; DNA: TGTGCCAGCAGCTCTCAGACAGGGGGCTCAGATACGCAGTATTTT
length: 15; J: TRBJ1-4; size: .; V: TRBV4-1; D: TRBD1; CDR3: CASSQVRGQGEKLFF; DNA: TGCGCCAGCAGCCAAGTCAGGGGGCAGGGTGAAAAACTGTTTTTT
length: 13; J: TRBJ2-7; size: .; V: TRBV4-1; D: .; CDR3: CASSQGDPYEQYF; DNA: TGCGCCAGCAGCCAAGGGGATCCCTACGAGCAGTACTTC
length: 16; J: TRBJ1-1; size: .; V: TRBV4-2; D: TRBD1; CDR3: CASSQEPGQVNTEAFF; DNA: TGTGCCAGCAGCCAAGAGCCTGGACAGGTGAACACTGAAGCTTTCTTT
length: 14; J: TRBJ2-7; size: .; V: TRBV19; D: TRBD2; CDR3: CASAAGGHSYEQYF; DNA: TGTGCCAGTGCTGCGGGAGGACACTCCTACGAGCAGTACTTC
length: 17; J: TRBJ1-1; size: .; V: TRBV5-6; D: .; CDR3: CASRRLVGARHDFEAFF; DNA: TGTGCCAGCAGACGTCTAGTGGGGGCCAGACATGACTTTGAAGCTTTCTTT
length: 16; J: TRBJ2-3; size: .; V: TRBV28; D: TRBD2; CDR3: CASSLPSGMQTDTQYF; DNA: TGTGCCAGCAGTTTACCGAGCGGGATGCAAACAGATACGCAGTATTTT
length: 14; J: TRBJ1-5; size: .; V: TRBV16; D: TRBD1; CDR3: CASSPRQGDQPQHF; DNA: TGTGCCAGCAGCCCAAGACAGGGGGATCAGCCCCAGCATTTT
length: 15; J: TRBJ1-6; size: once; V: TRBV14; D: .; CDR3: CASSRDPGSNSPLHF; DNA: TGTGCCAGCAGCCGGGACCCTGGGTCTAATTCACCCCTCCACTTT